One sample yielded the 29 T cell receptor beta chains listed below, sequenced in a study of blood T cell repertoires in COVID-19. Libraries were prepared by immunoSEQ multiplex PCR; TCRdb keeps only in-frame clonotypes and omits some of them. This sample has about 190,000 clones, with under 90% found just once. The sample consisted of peripheral blood. These receptors were collected from a man aged 35 to 55 with acute or convalescent COVID-19.

The gene calls are TRBV19 and TRBJ2-7, with TRBD1 matching over 11 bases. V trimming: 4 bases; J trimming: 4 bases; junction bases outside the gene matches: 6. The length of the CDR3 is 15 residues. Germline-derived CDR1 and CDR2 are LNHDA and SQIVND (reference sequence). The CDR3 bases are TGTGCCAGTAGTACATGGGACAGGGGGGGATACGAGCAGTACTTC. This translates into CASSTWDRGGYEQYF.

This clone has just one count. This chain uses TRBV5-6 with TRBJ1-2; 8 positions match TRBD1. Germline V lookup: CDR1 SGHDT, CDR2 YYEEEE. Trimming at V came to 3 bases and at J to 3 bases, leaving 16 bases not matched to a gene. This CDR3 is 18 amino acids long. The CDR3 sequence is CASSYPPLTGDWDYGYTF. In DNA, the CDR3 is TGTGCCAGCAGCTACCCGCCCTTGACAGGGGATTGGGACTATGGCTACACCTTC. Together with reference TRBV5-6 and TRBJ1-2, the CDR3 gives the full variable domain: DAGVTQSPTHLIKTRGQQVTLRCSPKSGHDTVSWYQQALGQGPQFIFQYYEEEERQRGNFPDRFSGHQFPNYSSELNVNALLLGDSALYLCASSYPPLTGDWDYGYTFGSGTRLTVV.

This CDR3 reads CASSEHREGPQYF. The CDR3 DNA reads as TGCGCCAGCAGTGAGCACCGTGAGGGTCCGCAGTATTTT. The V gene is TRBV10-2, the J gene TRBJ2-3; D might be TRBD2 (5 bases). Trimming left V 2 bases short and J 10 bases short, with 13 bases between. There are 13 residues in the CDR3. Germline CDR1 WSHSY, CDR2 SAAADI.

This chain links TRBV27 with TRBJ2-3; 9 bases are shared with TRBD2. Trimming removed 1 base from V and 2 bases from J; junction bases left unmatched: 7. Germline V gene data show CDR1 as MNHEY and CDR2 as SMNVEV (reference sequence). The CDR3 length is 17 residues. CDR3 bases: TGTGCCAGCAGTTTATTACCAAGCGGGGGGTTCACAGATACGCAGTATTTT. Amino acids: CASSLLPSGGFTDTQYF.

The chain uses TRBV5-6 and TRBJ1-4, with 9 bases fitting TRBD1. The CDR3 consists of 14 residues. The germline gives CDR1 SGHDT, CDR2 YYEEEE. V shed 4 bases and J 4 bases; nucleotides not matched to a gene: 2. The DNA of the CDR3 is TGTGCCAGCAGCAAGGACAGGGGTAATGAAAAACTGTTTTTT. This encodes CASSKDRGNEKLFF.

The chain couples TRBV7-6 to TRBJ2-4, with 16 bases aligning to TRBD2. Germline CDR1 is SGHVS and CDR2 is FNYEAQ. The CDR3 sequence is 18 residues long. V gave up 5 bases and J gave up 1 base; unmatched junction bases: 5. CDR3 sequence (DNA): TGTGCCAGCAGCATTGGGACTAGCGGGGGGGCTGCCAAAAACATTCAGTACTTC. Amino acids: CASSIGTSGGAAKNIQYF.

This rearrangement joins TRBV15 to TRBJ1-2; 7 nucleotides line up with TRBD1. This CDR3 is 18 amino acids long. Unmatched junction bases numbered 10, after V lost 0 bases and J lost 0 bases. CDR1 is LNHNV, CDR2 YYDKDF, per germline (reference sequence). The CDR3 DNA follows: TGTGCCACCAGCAGAGATTTAGACGGGACAGTATCTAACTATGGCTACACCTTC. Translated, it gives CATSRDLDGTVSNYGYTF.

This chain links TRBV19 with TRBJ1-5; D not certain. CDR1 is LNHDA, CDR2 SQIVND, per germline (reference sequence). This CDR3 comprises 15 residues. V was trimmed by 3 bases and J by 1 base, leaving 10 bases between them. The CDR3 protein is CASSISHRSNQPQHF. In nucleotides, the CDR3 is TGTGCCAGTAGTATCTCACACAGAAGCAATCAGCCCCAGCATTTT.

The chain employs TRBV28 and TRBJ1-3; the D is unclear. CDR1 is MDHEN, CDR2 SYDVKM, per germline. Trimming took off 3 bases at V and 7 bases at J, with 16 bases between the two ends. The CDR3 length is 15 residues. This chain's CDR3 is CASSLPGHSLNTIYF. In DNA, the CDR3 is TGTGCCAGCAGTTTGCCAGGTCACTCCCTGAACACCATATATTTT. The whole variable domain, filled in from reference TRBV28 and TRBJ1-3, reads DVKVTQSSRYLVKRTGEKVFLECVQDMDHENMFWYRQDPGLGLRLIYFSYDVKMKEKGDIPEGYSVSREKKERFSLILESASTNQTSMYLCASSLPGHSLNTIYFGEGSWLTVV.

The CDR3, as DNA: TGCGCCAGCAGCTTGACAGGACGCTACACCTTC. Translation gives CASSLTGRYTF. This chain joins TRBV5-1 and TRBJ1-2, with D possibly being TRBD1 (5 bases). There are 11 residues in the CDR3. Trimming shortened V by 1 base and J by 9 bases, and 7 bases separated the two germline ends. Germline-derived CDR1 and CDR2 are SGHRS and YFSETQ.

This rearrangement joins TRBV5-1 to TRBJ2-3; TRBD2 aligns across 8 bases. CDR1 and CDR2 from the germline V gene are SGHRS and YFSETQ. V shed 4 bases and J 5 bases; nucleotides not matched to a gene: 9. The CDR3 runs 15 residues. CDR3 DNA: TGCGCCAGCAGCCCTGAACTAGCGGTCATAGATACGCAGTATTTT. Its translation is CASSPELAVIDTQYF.

The chain recombines TRBV6-1 with TRBJ2-2; no clear D gene. Germline CDR1 reads MNHNS; CDR2 reads SASEGT. This CDR3 contains 13 residues. The V end lost 3 bases, the J end lost 3 bases, and 5 bases lay between the germline ends. CDR3 residues: CASSDWHTGELFF. The CDR3 DNA follows: TGTGCCAGCAGTGATTGGCACACCGGGGAGCTGTTTTTT.

The CDR3 DNA reads TGTGCCAGCTCACAATTGGGGAAACAGGGGCGGAACACTGAAGCTTTCTTT. Protein product: CASSQLGKQGRNTEAFF. This rearrangement joins TRBV18 to TRBJ1-1; TRBD1 matches 7 bases. V shed 4 bases, J shed 1 base, and the junction held 12 bases outside the gene matches. The germline V gene encodes CDR1 KGHSH and CDR2 LQKENI. The CDR3 contains 17 residues.

The genes are TRBV11-2 and TRBJ2-6; TRBD1 might be the D (5 bases). Trimming cost V 1 base and J 1 base, with 5 bases left between them. Germline values: CDR1 SGHAT, CDR2 FQNNGV. The CDR3 totals 15 residues. The DNA of the CDR3 is TGTGCCAGCAGCTTAGGACAGTCTGGGGCCAACGTCCTGACTTTC. This sequence encodes CASSLGQSGANVLTF. The full variable domain, with the rest looked up from reference TRBV11-2 and TRBJ2-6, is EAGVAQSPRYKIIEKRQSVAFWCNPISGHATLYWYQQILGQGPKLLIQFQNNGVVDDSQLPKDRFSAERLKGVDSTLKIQPAKLEDSAVYLCASSLGQSGANVLTFGAGSRLTVL.

The gene calls are TRBV5-6 and TRBJ2-1, with 8 bases fitting TRBD1. This CDR3 is 15 amino acids long. The J segment lost 8 bases and the V segment lost 0 bases, leaving 7 bases of the junction unmatched. The germline gives CDR1 SGHDT, CDR2 YYEEEE. CDR3 in amino acids: CASSLGQGAEDEQFF. The CDR3 coding sequence is TGTGCCAGCAGCTTGGGGCAGGGGGCAGAGGATGAGCAGTTCTTC. The full variable domain, in which reference TRBV5-6 and TRBJ2-1 provide the parts outside the CDR3, is DAGVTQSPTHLIKTRGQQVTLRCSPKSGHDTVSWYQQALGQGPQFIFQYYEEEERQRGNFPDRFSGHQFPNYSSELNVNALLLGDSALYLCASSLGQGAEDEQFFGPGTRLTVL.

The J gene is TRBJ2-7, the V gene TRBV5-1, with 8 bases lining up with TRBD1. This CDR3 is built from 15 residues. The junction had 8 bases not matched to a gene; V was cut back by 4 bases and J by 2 bases. Germline CDR1 SGHRS, CDR2 YFSETQ. The CDR3 region is CASSGGQGFAYEQYF. CDR3 bases: TGCGCCAGCAGCGGCGGACAGGGCTTTGCCTACGAGCAGTACTTC.

V and J are TRBV18 and TRBJ1-1; 8 nucleotides align to TRBD1. CDR1 is KGHSH and CDR2 is LQKENI in the germline V gene. The CDR3 sequence is 13 residues long. V trimming: 6 bases; J trimming: 7 bases; junction bases outside the gene matches: 7. In DNA form, the CDR3 reads TGTGCCAGCTCCCCGGGACAGGCTATTGAAGCTTTCTTT. This gives the protein CASSPGQAIEAFF.

The CDR3 DNA reads TGTGCCAGCAGTGGGGGACAGGCGCTGGGAAAACTGTTTTTT. Protein: CASSGGQALGKLFF. The chain couples TRBV28 to TRBJ1-4; 8 bases are shared with TRBD1. CDR1 is MDHEN and CDR2 is SYDVKM in the germline V gene. CDR3 length: 14 residues. V dropped 5 bases and J dropped 10; count of bases not matched to a gene: 9.

The rearrangement uses TRBV11-2 and TRBJ2-7, with TRBD2 identical over 11 bases. The CDR3 totals 19 residues. Germline V lookup: CDR1 SGHAT, CDR2 FQNNGV. The ends lost 5 bases at V and 2 bases at J; junction bases unmatched: 17. Here the CDR3 DNA reads TGTGCCAGCAGCCTTTTAGCGGGGGGGCCGAAAACAAGTGCCTACGAGCAGTACTTC. Protein sequence: CASSLLAGGPKTSAYEQYF.

This sequence joins TRBV5-4 and TRBJ2-1; D not resolved. The CDR3 covers 16 residues. The V end lost 7 bases, the J end lost 8 bases, and 25 bases lay between the germline ends. Per the germline V gene, CDR1 is SGHNT and CDR2 is YYREEE (reference sequence). CDR3 residues: CASAVVTSQYLDEQFF. Here the CDR3 DNA reads TGTGCCAGCGCTGTAGTAACGTCACAGTATCTCGATGAGCAGTTCTTC.

The genes are TRBV5-1 and TRBJ2-7, with TRBD2 matching over 14 bases. The CDR3 has 17 residues. The V segment lost 3 bases and the J segment 0 bases; nucleotides outside the gene matches: 5. CDR1 and CDR2 from the germline V gene are SGHRS and YFSETQ. The CDR3 DNA is TGCGCCAGCAGCTGGGTGACTAGCGGGGGGGACTCCTACGAGCAGTACTTC. It is translated as CASSWVTSGGDSYEQYF.

The CDR3 region is CASSYVLGVDEQFF. CDR3 nucleotides: TGTGCCAGCAGTTACGTATTAGGGGTTGATGAGCAGTTCTTC. The rearrangement links TRBV6-2 or TRBV6-3 to TRBJ2-1; D perhaps matches TRBD1 (5 bases). The CDR3 length is 14 residues. CDR1 is MNHEY, CDR2 SVGEGT, per germline. V dropped 2 bases and J dropped 8 bases, with 13 bases sitting between them.

The genes are TRBV18 and TRBJ2-3; D not resolved. The V end lost 0 bases, the J end lost 0 bases, and 7 bases lay between the germline ends. The germline V gene encodes CDR1 KGHSH and CDR2 LQKENI. The CDR3 sequence is 15 residues long. CDR3 in amino acids: CASSPPSKSTDTQYF. As DNA, the CDR3 is TGTGCCAGCTCACCACCTAGCAAAAGCACAGATACGCAGTATTTT.

The chain couples TRBV7-9 to TRBJ1-4; D is ambiguous. This CDR3 spans 14 amino acids. Germline V gene data show CDR1 as SEHNR and CDR2 as FQNEAQ (reference sequence). Deletions cut 5 bases from V and 2 bases from J, with 9 bases between. In DNA form, the CDR3 reads TGTGCCAGCAGCGAACGCGGGACTAATGAAAAACTGTTTTTT. It encodes CASSERGTNEKLFF. The whole variable domain, filled in from reference TRBV7-9 and TRBJ1-4, reads DTGVSQNPRHKITKRGQNVTFRCDPISEHNRLYWYRQTLGQGPEFLTYFQNEAQLEKSRLLSDRFSAERPKGSFSTLEIQRTEQGDSAMYLCASSERGTNEKLFFGSGTQLSVL.

The genes are TRBV7-6 and TRBJ2-5, with TRBD2 identical over 9 bases. The CDR3 spans 16 residues. CDR1 is SGHVS and CDR2 is FNYEAQ in the germline V gene. V was pared by 5 bases and J by 5 bases, with 12 bases of the junction left unmatched. CDR3 amino acids: CASSPGGGADWETQYF. In nucleotides, the CDR3 is TGTGCCAGCAGCCCGGGCGGGGGGGCCGATTGGGAGACCCAGTACTTC.

The chain has TRBV5-1 and TRBJ2-7; 8 bases agree with TRBD2. V was pared by 7 bases and J by 5 bases, with 11 bases of the junction left unmatched. This CDR3 has 14 residues. Germline-derived CDR1 and CDR2 are SGHRS and YFSETQ. In nucleotides, the CDR3 is TGCGCCAGCCAGAACCGGGGGGGCAGGGACGAGCAGTACTTC. Its protein is CASQNRGGRDEQYF.

J is TRBJ1-6 and V is TRBV19; 9 nucleotides agree with TRBD1. The length of the CDR3 is 13 residues. After removal of 7 bases from V and 6 bases from J, the junction contained 1 base not matched to a gene. CDR1 and CDR2 (germline): LNHDA, SQIVND (reference sequence). The DNA of the CDR3 is TGTGCCAGTACGGACAGGGGTAATTCACCCCTCCACTTT. Translating gives CASTDRGNSPLHF.

This clone was counted once. The CDR3, as DNA: TGTGCCAGCAGTGGGATGACTAGCGGGGGGGTTTTTTCGGGCACCGGGGAGCTGTTTTTT. Protein product: CASSGMTSGGVFSGTGELFF. The rearrangement links TRBV2 to TRBJ2-2, with 14 bases matching TRBD2. Germline V gene data show CDR1 as SNHLY and CDR2 as FYNNEI. V lost 4 bases and J lost 4; bases outside the gene matches: 14. The CDR3 totals 20 residues.

The V gene is TRBV11-3, the J gene TRBJ2-1; 8 nucleotides match TRBD2. The CDR3 contains 16 residues. The V gene's germline CDR1 is SGHNT and CDR2 YENEEA. Trimming at V came to 5 bases and at J to 9 bases, leaving 15 bases not matched to a gene. This chain's CDR3 is CASSPKGLGIFTEQFF. CDR3 DNA: TGTGCCAGCAGCCCCAAGGGACTAGGGATTTTCACTGAGCAGTTCTTC.